This T cell receptor beta chain was obtained from a study of Ad26.COV2.S vaccination and SARS-CoV-2 variants. As concerns this clone: One end of the junction is discordant with germline, which a read error may explain. Other nucleotide sequences in the sample specify the same CDR3.

Treatment defined: 15 to 20 received Ad26.COV2.S at low or high dose, single or two shots; five or six received placebo; per-sample allocation not given. At day 63 after the first vaccine or placebo injection, samples were drawn. TCRdb keeps only in-frame clones here, not all; method: immunoSEQ multiplex PCR. The repertoire holds about 350,000 clones, with approximately 86% as singletons. CDR3 size: 14 residues. Germline V CDR1 and CDR2: SEHNR, FQNEAQ (reference sequence). The sequence was obtained from a person aged 18-60 years who received the Ad26.COV2.S COVID-19 vaccine or a placebo. The chain couples TRBV7-9 to TRBJ2-1, with 12 bases aligning to TRBD2. The material sequenced was peripheral blood, taken in a trial of Ad26.COV2.S vaccine versus placebo. Written as DNA, the CDR3 is TGTGCCAGCAGCCTAGCGGGGGGGCCCCATGAGCAGTTCTTC. It yields the protein CASSLAGGPHEQFF.